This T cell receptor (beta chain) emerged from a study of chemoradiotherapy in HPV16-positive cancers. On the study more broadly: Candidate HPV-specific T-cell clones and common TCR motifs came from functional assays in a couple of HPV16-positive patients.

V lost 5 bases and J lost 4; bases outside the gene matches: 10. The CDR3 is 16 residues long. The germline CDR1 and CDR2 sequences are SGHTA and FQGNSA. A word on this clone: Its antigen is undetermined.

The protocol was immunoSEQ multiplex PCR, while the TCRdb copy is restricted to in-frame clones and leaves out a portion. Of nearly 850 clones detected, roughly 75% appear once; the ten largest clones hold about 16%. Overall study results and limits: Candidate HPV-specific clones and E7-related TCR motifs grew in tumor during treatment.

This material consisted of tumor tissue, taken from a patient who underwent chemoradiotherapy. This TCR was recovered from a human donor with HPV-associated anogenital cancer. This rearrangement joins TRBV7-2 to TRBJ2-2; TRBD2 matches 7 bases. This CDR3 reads CASSPQGGVGTGELFF. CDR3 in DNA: TGTGCCAGCAGCCCCCAGGGAGGGGTGGGCACCGGGGAGCTGTTTTTT.